The 21 T cell receptor beta chains below were found in one sample sequenced in a study of T cell changes during pregnancy in multiple sclerosis (dated by TCRdb to the late 2010s). The library was made by the immunoSEQ multiplex PCR assay. TCRdb carries this immuneACCESS record with in-frame sequences only. Its versions omit some clonotypes, under half of them owing to an unresolved V gene in the studies checked, with the rest unexplained. Within this sample are fewer than 45,000 clones, with 70% to 90% of them counted one time only. 5.5% to 6% of the sample comes from the top ten. The specimen comprised CD8+ T cells from peripheral blood mononuclear cells, sampled after pregnancy. The receptors stem from a female donor in good health, enrolled as a control in a pregnancy study.

The chain links TRBV5-8 to TRBJ1-5; 8 bases agree with TRBD1. The V and J ends lost 4 bases and 8 bases, in that order; junction bases with no gene match: 8. The germline V gene has CDR1 SGHTS and CDR2 YDEGEE. The CDR3 contains 14 residues. CDR3 DNA sequence: TGTGCCAGCAGCGCCACAGGGGGGTCGGAGCCCCAGCATTTT. It encodes CASSATGGSEPQHF.

The genes are TRBV9 and TRBJ2-3, with TRBD2 as a possible D gene (6 bases). The CDR3 totals 16 residues. Per the germline V gene, CDR1 is SGDLS and CDR2 is YYNGEE. Trimming removed 2 bases at V and 0 bases at J, with 13 bases between. CDR3 residues: CASSVGGKGSTDTQYF. Written as DNA, the CDR3 is TGTGCCAGCAGCGTTGGGGGGAAGGGAAGCACAGATACGCAGTATTTT.

This clone was seen a single time. The chain links TRBV4-2 to TRBJ1-4, with TRBD1 as a possible D gene (5 bases). V lost 7 bases to trimming and J lost 6 bases, with 15 bases between them. This CDR3 contains 14 residues. Looked up from germline, CDR1 is LGHNA and CDR2 is YNFKEQ. CDR3 DNA sequence: TGTGCCAGCACACAGGCTCCGGAGTATGAAAAACTGTTTTTT. It codes for CASTQAPEYEKLFF.

The chain links TRBV28 to TRBJ2-2; no clear D gene. The CDR3 length is 11 residues. Germline CDR1 and CDR2: MDHEN and SYDVKM. Trimming took off 4 bases at V and 6 bases at J, with 3 bases between the two ends. CDR3 amino acids: CASSSAGELFF. CDR3 bases: TGTGCCAGCAGTTCAGCCGGGGAGCTGTTTTTT.

This sequence joins TRBV9 and TRBJ2-1; 9 nucleotides align to TRBD1. CDR3 length equals 18 residues. V lost 1 base, J lost 2 bases, and 10 bases stayed unmatched. The germline V gene encodes CDR1 SGDLS and CDR2 YYNGEE. The CDR3 sequence: CASSVIGRGQGTYNEQFF. The CDR3 nucleotides are TGTGCCAGCAGCGTAATCGGCCGGGGACAGGGAACCTACAATGAGCAGTTCTTC.

This clone showed up just once. J is TRBJ2-3 and V is TRBV6-5; 7 nucleotides align to TRBD2. The CDR3 spans 13 residues. From germline, CDR1 is MNHEY and CDR2 SVGAGI. Unmatched junction bases numbered 7, after V lost 2 bases and J lost 11 bases. CDR3 in amino acids: CASSYAGLDVQYF. The CDR3 coding sequence is TGTGCCAGCAGTTACGCAGGACTAGATGTGCAGTATTTT.

The chain combines TRBV4-2 with TRBJ1-6; 7 nucleotides agree with TRBD1. Trimming cost V 5 bases and J 0 bases; bases outside gene matches: 7. Germline V lookup: CDR1 LGHNA, CDR2 YNFKEQ. The CDR3 consists of 17 residues. CDR3: CASSIQQGSSYNSPLHF. DNA of the CDR3: TGTGCCAGCAGCATTCAACAGGGGAGCTCCTATAATTCACCCCTCCACTTT.

This sequence joins TRBV6-1 and TRBJ1-4; perhaps TRBD1 as D (5 bases). Germline V gives CDR1 MNHNS, CDR2 SASEGT. The CDR3 sequence is 14 residues long. V dropped 5 bases and J dropped 1 base, with 8 bases sitting between them. The CDR3 reads CASSRQQTNEKLFF. The DNA of the CDR3 is TGTGCCAGCAGTCGACAGCAAACTAATGAAAAACTGTTTTTT.

In its sample, this clone was seen once. The chain has TRBV5-1 and TRBJ1-4, with 7 bases lining up with TRBD1. V gave up 0 bases and J gave up 10 bases; unmatched junction bases: 6. Per germline, CDR1 SGHRS and CDR2 YFSETQ. The CDR3 loop spans 14 amino acids. CDR3 nucleotide sequence: TGCGCCAGCAGCTTGGACAGGGGAAGGGGAAAACTGTTTTTT. It specifies CASSLDRGRGKLFF.

The rearrangement links TRBV7-2 to TRBJ2-5; 13 bases line up with TRBD2. The CDR3 totals 14 residues. CDR1 is SGHTA, CDR2 FQGNSA, per germline. Unmatched junction bases numbered 5, after V lost 5 bases and J lost 8 bases. Here the CDR3 reads CASSPGTSGETQYF. DNA of the CDR3: TGTGCCAGCAGCCCGGGGACTAGCGGGGAAACCCAGTACTTC.

The chain uses TRBV5-1 and TRBJ2-2; D is ambiguous. This CDR3 region has 13 residues. V lost 0 bases and J 4 bases, leaving 4 bases between the germline ends. CDR1 and CDR2 (germline): SGHRS, YFSETQ. The CDR3 sequence is CASSLGGTGELFF. In DNA, the CDR3 is TGCGCCAGCAGCTTGGGCGGCACCGGGGAGCTGTTTTTT.

This clone appeared once. V gene TRBV11-2 combines with J gene TRBJ2-7; a weak D match, TRBD2 (6 bases). Germline V gene lookup returns CDR1 SGHAT and CDR2 FQNNGV. V was pared by 0 bases and J by 3 bases, with 9 bases between. The CDR3 has 14 amino acids. The CDR3 region has the DNA TGTGCCAGCAGCTTAGACCTAGCGAGCTACGAGCAGTACTTC. Its translation: CASSLDLASYEQYF.

A single count supports this clone. V is TRBV9 and J is TRBJ1-2; the D gene is possibly TRBD1 (5 bases). V shed 0 bases and J shed 3 bases, with 12 bases lying between them. Germline V lookup: CDR1 SGDLS, CDR2 YYNGEE. The CDR3 totals 15 residues. The CDR3: CASSVGGSTHYGYTF. CDR3 coding DNA: TGTGCCAGCAGCGTAGGGGGCTCGACACACTATGGCTACACCTTC.

The chain combines TRBV4-3 with TRBJ2-1, with 11 bases matching TRBD2. The CDR3 covers 18 residues. After removal of 1 base from V and 0 bases from J, the junction contained 5 bases not matched to a gene. CDR1 and CDR2 from the germline V gene are LGHNA and YSLEER. Here the CDR3 DNA reads TGCGCCAGCAGCCAAGGGCTAGCGGGGGGCCTCTCCTACAATGAGCAGTTCTTC. It translates to CASSQGLAGGLSYNEQFF.

The V call is TRBV30, the J call TRBJ2-3, with D possibly being TRBD1 (6 bases). V was pared by 7 bases and J by 0 bases, with 8 bases between. The germline V gene has CDR1 GTSNPN and CDR2 SVGIG (reference sequence). This CDR3 has 12 amino acids. In DNA, the CDR3 is TGTGCCTACAGGGTCAGCACAGATACGCAGTATTTT. This encodes CAYRVSTDTQYF.

The chain employs TRBV7-9 and TRBJ2-2, with 8 bases matching TRBD1. The germline V gene encodes CDR1 SEHNR and CDR2 FQNEAQ (reference sequence). The CDR3 consists of 17 residues. Trimming took 5 bases from V and 6 from J; bases not matched to a gene: 14. The CDR3 loop is CASSINPGGYNPGELFF. The CDR3 nucleotides are TGTGCCAGCAGCATAAACCCAGGGGGCTATAATCCCGGGGAGCTGTTTTTT.

This chain joins TRBV14 and TRBJ2-7; 9 bases fit TRBD1. Unmatched junction bases numbered 9, after V lost 3 bases and J lost 3 bases. Germline CDR1 and CDR2: SGHDN and FVKESK. The CDR3 is 16 amino acids. CDR3 loop: CASSQSIRDRDYEQYF. The CDR3 DNA follows: TGTGCCAGCAGCCAGAGTATCCGGGACAGGGACTACGAGCAGTACTTC.

The chain couples TRBV7-2 to TRBJ2-3, with 11 bases lining up with TRBD2. V shed 5 bases and J 0 bases; nucleotides not matched to a gene: 4. This CDR3 comprises 16 residues. Germline V CDR1 and CDR2: SGHTA, FQGNSA. The CDR3 spells CASSMGLAESTDTQYF. DNA of the CDR3: TGTGCCAGCAGCATGGGACTAGCGGAGAGCACAGATACGCAGTATTTT.

J is TRBJ1-5 and V is TRBV4-1; D remains ambiguous. Between the trimmed V and J ends, which lost 4 bases and 8 bases, there was a span of 12 bases. This CDR3 comprises 13 residues. Germline assignment: CDR1 MGHRA and CDR2 YSYEKL. This CDR3 reads CASSLDLSEPQHF. The CDR3 DNA is TGCGCCAGCAGCCTCGACTTATCGGAGCCCCAGCATTTT.

CDR3 protein: CASKPRGVLSYEQYF. The DNA of the CDR3 is TGTGCCAGCAAGCCCCGGGGGGTCCTCAGCTACGAGCAGTACTTC. The V and J genes are TRBV5-4 and TRBJ2-7; 7 bases match TRBD2. The CDR3 is 15 amino acids. Germline assignment: CDR1 SGHNT and CDR2 YYREEE (reference sequence). Losses at the gene ends were 6 bases for V and 3 bases for J; bases not matched to a gene: 12. The full variable domain, completed using reference TRBV5-4 and TRBJ2-7, is ETGVTQSPTHLIKTRGQQVTLRCSSQSGHNTVSWYQQALGQGPQFIFQYYREEENGRGNFPPRFSGLQFPNYSSELNVNALELDDSALYLCASKPRGVLSYEQYFGPGTRLTVT.

V usage is TRBV4-2 and J usage is TRBJ2-7, with D unclear. The CDR3 sequence is 13 residues long. The germline CDR1 and CDR2 sequences are LGHNA and YNFKEQ. Trimming stripped 4 bases from V and 1 base from J, with 8 bases between. This chain's CDR3 is CASSPRESYEQYF. The DNA of the CDR3 is TGTGCCAGCAGCCCCCGCGAGTCCTACGAGCAGTACTTC.